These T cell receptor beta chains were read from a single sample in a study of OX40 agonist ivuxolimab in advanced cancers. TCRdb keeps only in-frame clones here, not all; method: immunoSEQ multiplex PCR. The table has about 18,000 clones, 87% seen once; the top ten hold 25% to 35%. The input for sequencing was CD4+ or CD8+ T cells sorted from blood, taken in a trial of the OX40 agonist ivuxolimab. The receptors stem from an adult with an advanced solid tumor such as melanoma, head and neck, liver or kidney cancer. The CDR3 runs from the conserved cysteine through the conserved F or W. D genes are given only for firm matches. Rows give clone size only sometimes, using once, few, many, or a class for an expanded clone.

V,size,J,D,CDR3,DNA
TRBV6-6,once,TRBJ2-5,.,CASSPGTVSQETQYF,TGTGCCAGCAGCCCCGGGACCGTCAGCCAAGAGACCCAGTACTTC
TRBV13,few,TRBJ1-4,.,CASSLGTAGGEKLFF,TGTGCCAGCAGCTTAGGGACAGCGGGAGGTGAAAAACTGTTTTTT
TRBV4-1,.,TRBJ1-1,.,CASSQAWAANTEAFF,TGCGCCAGCAGCCAAGCCTGGGCAGCGAACACTGAAGCTTTCTTT
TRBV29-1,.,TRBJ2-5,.,CSVDLQGRETQYF,TGCAGCGTTGACCTACAGGGTAGAGAGACCCAGTACTTC
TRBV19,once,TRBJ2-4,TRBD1,CASRARVGQGYIQYF,TGTGCCAGTAGAGCTAGAGTCGGACAGGGATACATTCAGTACTTC
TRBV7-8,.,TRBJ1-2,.,CASSHQGLYGYTF,TGTGCCAGCAGCCACCAGGGCCTCTATGGCTACACCTTC
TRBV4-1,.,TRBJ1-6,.,CASSQGQNSPLHF,TGCGCCAGCAGCCAAGGACAGAATTCACCCCTCCACTTT
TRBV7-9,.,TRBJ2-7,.,CASSRTDYEQYF,TGTGCCAGCAGCCGGACAGATTACGAGCAGTACTTC
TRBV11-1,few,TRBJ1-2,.,CASSFALHWSLYGYTF,TGTGCCAGCAGCTTCGCCCTACATTGGTCCCTCTATGGCTACACCTTC
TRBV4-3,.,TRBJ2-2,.,CASSPRDGELFF,TGCGCCAGCAGCCCTCGGGATGGGGAGCTGTTTTTT
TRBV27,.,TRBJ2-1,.,CAASQPGMGEQFF,TGTGCCGCCTCCCAACCGGGAATGGGTGAGCAGTTCTTC
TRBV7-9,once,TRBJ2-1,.,CASSFSPNEQFF,TGTGCCAGCAGCTTCTCACCCAATGAGCAGTTCTTC
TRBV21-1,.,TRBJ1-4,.,CASSPKGSTPYPNEKLFF,TGTGCCAGCAGCCCCAAAGGGTCTACTCCCTACCCTAACGAAAAACTGTTTTTT
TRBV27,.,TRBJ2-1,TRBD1,CASGQGNEQFF,TGTGCCAGCGGACAGGGTAATGAGCAGTTCTTC
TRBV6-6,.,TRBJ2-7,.,CASSPDGYEQYF,TGTGCCAGCAGCCCTGACGGCTACGAGCAGTACTTC
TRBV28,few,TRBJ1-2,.,CASSVGQGRDGYTF,TGTGCCAGCAGTGTGGGGCAGGGGAGGGATGGCTACACCTTC
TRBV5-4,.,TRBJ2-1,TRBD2,CASSSSGSSYNEQFF,TGTGCCAGCAGCAGTAGCGGGAGCTCCTACAATGAGCAGTTCTTC
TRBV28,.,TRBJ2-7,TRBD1,CASSLVGTGYEQYF,TGTGCCAGCAGTTTAGTTGGGACAGGGTACGAGCAGTACTTC
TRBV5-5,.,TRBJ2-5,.,CASSPGLLYQETQYF,TGTGCCAGCAGCCCTGGACTACTCTACCAAGAGACCCAGTACTTC
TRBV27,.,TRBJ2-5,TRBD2,CASWGLAGETQYF,TGTGCCAGCTGGGGACTAGCTGGAGAGACCCAGTACTTC
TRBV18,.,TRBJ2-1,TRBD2,CASSPSGRSSYNEQFF,TGTGCCAGCTCACCGTCCGGGAGGAGCTCCTACAATGAGCAGTTCTTC
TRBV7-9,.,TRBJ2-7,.,CASSGAAYEQYF,TGTGCCAGCTCCGGGGCCGCCTACGAGCAGTACTTC
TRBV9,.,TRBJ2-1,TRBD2,CASSVDLAGERSYNEQFF,TGTGCCAGCAGCGTAGATCTAGCGGGAGAAAGGTCCTACAATGAGCAGTTCTTC
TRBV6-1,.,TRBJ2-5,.,CASSEKGLGQYF,TGTGCCAGCAGTGAAAAAGGGCTCGGCCAGTACTTC
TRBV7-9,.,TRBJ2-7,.,CASEELSSYEQYF,TGTGCCAGCGAGGAGCTGAGCTCCTACGAGCAGTACTTC
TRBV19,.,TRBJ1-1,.,CASSIRGFEAFF,TGTGCCAGTAGTATCCGGGGGTTTGAAGCTTTCTTT
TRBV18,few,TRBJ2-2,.,CASSPQDDGTGELFF,TGTGCCAGCTCACCCCAGGACGACGGGACCGGGGAGCTGTTTTTT
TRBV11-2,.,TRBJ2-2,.,CASPLGSAGELFF,TGTGCCAGCCCCTTAGGCAGCGCCGGGGAGCTGTTTTTT
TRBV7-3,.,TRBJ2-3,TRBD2,CASSLMAGETDTQYF,TGTGCCAGCAGCTTAATGGCGGGAGAGACAGATACGCAGTATTTT
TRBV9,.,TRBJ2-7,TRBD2,CASSVTSGPTYEQYF,TGTGCCAGCAGCGTAACTAGCGGCCCAACCTACGAGCAGTACTTC
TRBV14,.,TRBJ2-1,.,CASSQVGVLSNEQFF,TGTGCCAGCAGCCAAGTGGGAGTTCTAAGCAATGAGCAGTTCTTC
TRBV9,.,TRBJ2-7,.,CASSLGQGSYEQYF,TGTGCCAGCAGCCTGGGGCAGGGTTCCTACGAGCAGTACTTC
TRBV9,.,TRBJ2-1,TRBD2,CASSPYGTSGIKEQFF,TGTGCCAGCAGCCCATACGGGACTAGCGGTATTAAGGAGCAGTTCTTC
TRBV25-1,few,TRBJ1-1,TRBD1,CASTPTGGTEAFF,TGTGCCAGCACCCCGACAGGGGGAACTGAAGCTTTCTTT
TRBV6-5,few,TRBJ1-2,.,CASSLREGTEGYTF,TGTGCCAGCAGCCTCCGGGAGGGAACCGAGGGCTACACCTTC
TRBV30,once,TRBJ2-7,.,CAWNPLGWERDEQYF,TGTGCCTGGAACCCCCTAGGGTGGGAAAGGGACGAGCAGTACTTC
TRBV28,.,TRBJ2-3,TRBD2,CASSLGLGTDTQYF,TGTGCCAGCAGTTTGGGACTAGGTACAGATACGCAGTATTTT
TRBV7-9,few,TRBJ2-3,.,CASSPHRAAGHTDTQYF,TGTGCCAGCAGCCCCCACCGGGCGGCGGGACACACAGATACGCAGTATTTT
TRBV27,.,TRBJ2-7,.,CASNSLGEQYF,TGTGCCAGCAATTCGTTGGGCGAGCAGTACTTC
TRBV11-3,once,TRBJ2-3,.,CASSSGTADTQYF,TGTGCCAGCAGCTCAGGGACGGCAGATACGCAGTATTTT
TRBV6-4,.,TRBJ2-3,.,CASSDSAGQSDTQYF,TGTGCCAGCAGTGACTCAGCGGGACAATCAGATACGCAGTATTTT
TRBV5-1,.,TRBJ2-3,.,CASSFAGEGVDTQYF,TGCGCCAGCAGCTTCGCGGGAGAGGGGGTTGATACGCAGTATTTT
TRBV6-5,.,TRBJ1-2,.,CASSYGTIYGYTF,TGTGCCAGCAGTTACGGGACAATTTATGGCTACACCTTC
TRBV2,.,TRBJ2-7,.,CASSDGNSYEQYF,TGTGCCAGCAGTGACGGGAACTCCTACGAGCAGTACTTC
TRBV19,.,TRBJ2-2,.,CASSIGEGNTGELFF,TGTGCCAGTAGTATAGGTGAGGGTAACACCGGGGAGCTGTTTTTT
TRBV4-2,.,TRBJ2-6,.,CASSPARAGSGPGANVLTF,TGTGCCAGCAGTCCTGCCCGGGCAGGGTCGGGGCCTGGGGCCAACGTCCTGACTTTC
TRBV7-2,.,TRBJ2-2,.,CASSLVGGGELFF,TGTGCCAGCAGCTTAGTGGGGGGCGGGGAGCTGTTTTTT
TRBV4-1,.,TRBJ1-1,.,CASSQDGGRDTEAFF,TGCGCCAGCAGCCAAGACGGCGGGCGGGACACTGAAGCTTTCTTT
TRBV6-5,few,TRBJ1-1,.,CASSYTDRNTEAFF,TGTGCCAGCAGTTACACAGACAGGAACACTGAAGCTTTCTTT